This T cell receptor (beta chain) was identified in a study of shared clonotypes between healthy human individuals. General observations from the study: Clonotypes shared by all four donors outscored non-shared clonotypes in generation probability.

The germline V and J ends were trimmed by 4 bases and 2 bases, with 15 bases remaining between them. The CDR3 covers 16 residues. Germline lookup yields CDR1 MDHEN and CDR2 SYDVKM. As for this clone: The antigen remains unidentified.

Assay execution proceeded at the deep level. Roughly 200 ng DNA, approximately 31,000 T cell genomes, went into each sorted-subset replicate PCR. Clones were sequenced by immunoSEQ multiplex PCR, and TCRdb holds only the in-frame ones, with some missing. Of about 510,000 clones listed, approximately 95% were seen once; the top ten hold under 0.06%. None of the donors, who were healthy HIV-negative adults, had recently had acute infections or vaccinations. This chain uses TRBV28 with TRBJ1-5; D perhaps matches TRBD1 (5 bases). Sequenced input: naive CD4+ T cells sorted from blood. Stated subset: CD45RA+ positively selected. This sequence originates from a woman aged 25 to 45 in good health. For the CDR3, the DNA is TGTGCCAGCAGTTATGACGGGGCGCGCGGCAATCAGCCCCAGCATTTT. This gives the protein CASSYDGARGNQPQHF.